The 20 T cell receptor beta chains below all came from one sample that was sequenced in a study of T cell responses to AZD1222 COVID-19 vaccine. The repertoire was sequenced with immunoSEQ multiplex PCR; TCRdb's copy has only in-frame clones and lacks some. The repertoire includes about 170,000 clones, roughly nine tenths of them detected once, and less than 3% sits in the top ten. Sample: peripheral blood, taken on day 0 of AZD1222 vaccination. These TCRs come from an adult in good health.

This clone was counted a single time. The chain links TRBV18 to TRBJ2-7; no clear D. V was pared by 2 bases and J by 6 bases, with 5 bases between. Per the germline V gene, CDR1 is KGHSH and CDR2 is LQKENI. The CDR3 is 11 amino acids. CDR3 protein: CASSPGVEQYF. The CDR3 region has the DNA TGTGCCAGCTCACCAGGGGTCGAGCAGTACTTC.

The gene calls are TRBV27 and TRBJ1-5; TRBD1 matches 9 bases. The trim removed 4 bases at V and 0 bases at J, leaving 7 bases unmatched. The CDR3 runs 17 residues. CDR1 MNHEY and CDR2 SMNVEV come from the germline V gene (reference sequence). CDR3 in amino acids: CASSSLQGADSNQPQHF. The CDR3 region has the DNA TGTGCCAGCAGTTCACTACAGGGGGCAGATAGCAATCAGCCCCAGCATTTT.

This clone was recorded once. CDR3 region: CASSQQGSAFF. CDR3 in DNA: TGTGCCAGCAGCCAACAGGGGTCGGCTTTCTTT. This chain joins TRBV3-1 (or the pseudogene TRBV3-2) and TRBJ1-1; D is perhaps TRBD1 (6 bases). The CDR3 has 11 residues. Per the germline V gene, CDR1 is LGHDT and CDR2 is YNNKEL (reference sequence). V was pared by 2 bases and J by 11 bases, with 9 bases between.

The J gene is TRBJ1-1, the V gene TRBV28; D remains ambiguous. V shed 6 bases and J shed 0 bases, with 11 bases lying between them. Germline loops: CDR1 MDHEN, CDR2 SYDVKM. CDR3 length: 14 amino acids. CDR3 amino acids: CASRPPSVNTEAFF. In nucleotides, the CDR3 is TGTGCCAGCAGGCCCCCCTCGGTGAACACTGAAGCTTTCTTT.

The chain is built from TRBV19 and TRBJ1-5; D not resolved. Germline V lookup: CDR1 LNHDA, CDR2 SQIVND (reference sequence). This CDR3 spans 12 amino acids. V lost 1 base to trimming and J lost 8 bases, with 6 bases between them. CDR3 coding DNA: TGTGCCAGTAGTATAGCTCCCGAGCCCCAGCATTTT. It specifies CASSIAPEPQHF.

This chain joins TRBV6-5 and TRBJ1-1; D perhaps matches TRBD1 (5 bases). Germline V gene sequence: CDR1 MNHEY, CDR2 SVGAGI. The germline V and J ends were trimmed by 8 bases and 3 bases, with 13 bases remaining between them. The CDR3 totals 13 residues. CDR3 nucleotides: TGTGCCAGCTCGGGGCGCGGGGACACTGAAGCTTTCTTT. Its protein is CASSGRGDTEAFF.

CDR3 sequence: CASSPGDREHNSPLHF. The CDR3 region has the DNA TGTGCCAGCAGCCCAGGGGACAGAGAACATAATTCACCCCTCCACTTT. The rearrangement links TRBV28 to TRBJ1-6, with TRBD1 identical over 7 bases. The ends lost 6 bases at V and 5 bases at J; junction bases unmatched: 10. Germline CDR1 and CDR2: MDHEN and SYDVKM. The CDR3 runs to 16 residues.

V is TRBV12-5 and J is TRBJ2-3; no reliable D call. Germline lookup yields CDR1 LGHNT and CDR2 FRNRAP. The CDR3 is 14 amino acids. V was trimmed by 8 bases and J by 2 bases, leaving 14 bases between them. The CDR3 reads CASTQGGPTDTQYF. In nucleotides, the CDR3 is TGTGCTAGTACCCAAGGCGGTCCCACAGATACGCAGTATTTT.

This clone was counted between two and nine times. CDR3 coding DNA: TGTGCCAGCAGCTACGGGACGAACACTGAAGCTTTCTTT. Encoded protein: CASSYGTNTEAFF. The chain combines TRBV7-7 with TRBJ1-1, with D perhaps TRBD1 (5 bases). This CDR3 comprises 13 residues. V dropped 4 bases and J dropped 1 base, with 7 bases sitting between them. CDR1 is SSHAT, CDR2 FNYEAQ, per germline (reference sequence).

This clone was seen just once. The J gene is TRBJ1-1, the V gene TRBV30; tentative D call: TRBD1 (5 bases). In germline, CDR1 is GTSNPN, CDR2 SVGIG (reference sequence). Trimming removed 3 bases at V and 4 bases at J, with 18 bases between. This CDR3 is built from 15 residues. The CDR3 reads CAWRPGPNLITEAFF. CDR3 sequence (DNA): TGTGCCTGGAGGCCGGGACCGAACTTGATCACTGAAGCTTTCTTT.

This clone occurred a few times. The chain joins TRBV6-5 to TRBJ1-5; possibly TRBD1 for D (6 bases). This CDR3 comprises 13 residues. Deletions cut 8 bases from V and 5 bases from J, with 13 bases between. Germline V gene data show CDR1 as MNHEY and CDR2 as SVGAGI. The CDR3 DNA follows: TGTGCCAGCCGGAGGGAGGGGGATCAGCCCCAGCATTTT. The encoded protein is CASRREGDQPQHF.

V is TRBV11-2 and J is TRBJ2-7; 7 nucleotides agree with TRBD1. V lost 3 bases, J lost 13 bases, and 6 bases stayed unmatched. The CDR3 has 11 amino acids. Germline lookup yields CDR1 SGHAT and CDR2 FQNNGV. CDR3 nucleotide sequence: TGTGCCAGCAGCTTGGCCGGGACAGCCTACTTC. Protein: CASSLAGTAYF.

The chain couples TRBV9 to TRBJ2-1; 9 bases fit TRBD2. V dropped 0 bases and J dropped 0; count of bases not matched to a gene: 4. CDR1 is SGDLS, CDR2 YYNGEE, per germline. The CDR3 length is 17 residues. CDR3 region: CASSVGSGRTSYNEQFF. CDR3 sequence (DNA): TGTGCCAGCAGCGTAGGTAGCGGGAGAACCTCCTACAATGAGCAGTTCTTC.

The chain combines TRBV5-4 with TRBJ2-7; D unclear. The germline CDR1 and CDR2 sequences are SGHNT and YYREEE (reference sequence). V gave up 2 bases and J gave up 2 bases, with 8 bases separating them. The CDR3 has 13 amino acids. The CDR3 DNA follows: TGTGCCAGCAGCTTTGGCCCAGCCTACGAGCAGTACTTC. Translated, it gives CASSFGPAYEQYF. Filled out from reference TRBV5-4 and TRBJ2-7, the complete variable domain reads ETGVTQSPTHLIKTRGQQVTLRCSSQSGHNTVSWYQQALGQGPQFIFQYYREEENGRGNFPPRFSGLQFPNYSSELNVNALELDDSALYLCASSFGPAYEQYFGPGTRLTVT.

In the case of this clone: At one of its ends the junction is not consistent with the germline gene, which may arise from a read error. V and J are TRBV3-1 (or the pseudogene TRBV3-2) and TRBJ1-2; D is unclear. This CDR3 has 12 amino acids. CDR1 and CDR2 from the germline V gene are LGHDT and YNNKEL (reference sequence). The CDR3, as DNA: TGTGCCAGCAGCCAAGGAACTTTCTCGAAACACTTC. Amino acid sequence: CASSQGTFSKHF.

This chain uses TRBV10-3 with TRBJ2-3; TRBD2 is a possible D gene (7 bases). The CDR3 has 14 residues. Germline CDR1 ENHRY, CDR2 SYGVKD. The CDR3 region is CAISRGAHTDTQYF. CDR3 DNA sequence: TGTGCGATCTCCCGGGGGGCGCACACAGATACGCAGTATTTT.

The chain couples TRBV18 to TRBJ2-3; no reliable D call. Germline values: CDR1 KGHSH, CDR2 LQKENI. Trimming left V 8 bases short and J 2 bases short, with 11 bases between. The CDR3 runs 13 residues. This CDR3 is CASRGPSTDTQYF. The CDR3 DNA reads TGTGCCAGCCGAGGTCCTTCCACAGATACGCAGTATTTT. Complete variable domain (other parts from reference TRBV18 and TRBJ2-3): NAGVMQNPRHLVRRRGQEARLRCSPMKGHSHVYWYRQLPEEGLKFMVYLQKENIIDESGMPKERFSAEFPKEGPSILRIQQVVRGDSAAYFCASRGPSTDTQYFGPGTRLTVL.

The chain is built from TRBV27 and TRBJ2-7; 8 bases match TRBD1. The CDR3 runs to 13 residues. The ends lost 6 bases at V and 3 bases at J; junction bases unmatched: 4. Germline V CDR1 and CDR2: MNHEY, SMNVEV (reference sequence). Here the CDR3 DNA reads TGTGCCAGCAGCGGACAGGGAATCTACGAGCAGTACTTC. Its protein is CASSGQGIYEQYF.

The gene calls are TRBV2 and TRBJ1-1; the D is unclear. CDR1 SNHLY and CDR2 FYNNEI come from the germline V gene. V lost 5 bases and J lost 2, with 9 bases in between. The CDR3 has 13 amino acids. CDR3 sequence reads: CASSISVNTEAFF. The CDR3 DNA sequence: TGTGCCAGCAGTATTTCAGTTAACACTGAAGCTTTCTTT.

V gene TRBV19 combines with J gene TRBJ1-1; D is unresolved. Between the trimmed V and J ends, which lost 7 bases and 1 base, there was a span of 10 bases. This CDR3 contains 13 residues. Germline V lookup: CDR1 LNHDA, CDR2 SQIVND (reference sequence). Here the CDR3 DNA reads TGTGCCAGTACCTTGGGCGAGAACACTGAAGCTTTCTTT. This gives the protein CASTLGENTEAFF.